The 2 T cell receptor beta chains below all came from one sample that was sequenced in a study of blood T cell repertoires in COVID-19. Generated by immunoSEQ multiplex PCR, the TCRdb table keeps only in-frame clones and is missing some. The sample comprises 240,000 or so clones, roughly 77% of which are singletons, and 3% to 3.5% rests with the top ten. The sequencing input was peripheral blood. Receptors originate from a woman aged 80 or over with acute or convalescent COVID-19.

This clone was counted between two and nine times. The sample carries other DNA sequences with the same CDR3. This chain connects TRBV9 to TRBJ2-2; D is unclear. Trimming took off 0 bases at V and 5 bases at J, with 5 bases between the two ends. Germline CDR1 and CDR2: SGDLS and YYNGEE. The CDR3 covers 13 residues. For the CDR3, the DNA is TGTGCCAGCAGCGTAGTAGAGACCGGGGAGCTGTTTTTT. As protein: CASSVVETGELFF.

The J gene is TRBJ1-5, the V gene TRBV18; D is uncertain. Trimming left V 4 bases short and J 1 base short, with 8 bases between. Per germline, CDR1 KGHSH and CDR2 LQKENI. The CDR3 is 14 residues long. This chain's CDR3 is CASSHGKSNQPQHF. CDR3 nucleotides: TGTGCCAGCTCACATGGCAAGAGCAATCAGCCCCAGCATTTT.